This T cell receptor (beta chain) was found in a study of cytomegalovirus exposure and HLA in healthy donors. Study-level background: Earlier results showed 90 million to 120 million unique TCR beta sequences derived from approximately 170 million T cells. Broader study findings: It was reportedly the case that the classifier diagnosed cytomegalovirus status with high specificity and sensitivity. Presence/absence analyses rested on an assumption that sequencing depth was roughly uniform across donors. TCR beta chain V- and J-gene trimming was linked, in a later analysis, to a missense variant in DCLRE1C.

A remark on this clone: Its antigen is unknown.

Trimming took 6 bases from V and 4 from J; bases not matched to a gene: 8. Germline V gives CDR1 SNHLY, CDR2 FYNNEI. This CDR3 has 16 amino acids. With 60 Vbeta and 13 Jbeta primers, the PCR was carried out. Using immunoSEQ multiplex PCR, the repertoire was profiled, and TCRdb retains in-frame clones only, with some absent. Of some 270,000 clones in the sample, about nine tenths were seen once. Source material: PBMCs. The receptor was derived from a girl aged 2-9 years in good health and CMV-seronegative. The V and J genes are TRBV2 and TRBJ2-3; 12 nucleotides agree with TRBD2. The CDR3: CASSATSGRLADTQYF. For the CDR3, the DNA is TGTGCCAGCAGCGCGACTAGCGGGAGATTGGCAGATACGCAGTATTTT.